These T cell receptor beta chains were read from a single sample in a study of cytotoxic CD8 clonotypes in ibrutinib-treated CLL. The repertoire was sequenced with immunoSEQ multiplex PCR; TCRdb's copy has only in-frame clones and lacks some. Here the sample spans roughly 170,000 clones, approximately 84% being singletons. Material: PBMCs, obtained after 24 months of ibrutinib treatment. Every receptor here comes from a human donor with chronic lymphocytic leukemia. CDR3s leave out the opening cysteine and the closing phenylalanine or tryptophan. D genes are given only for firm matches.

CDR3 protein,J gene,V gene,D gene
ASRPTGTDTQY,TRBJ2-3,TRBV5-1,NA
ASSRGQTSYQPQH,TRBJ1-5,TRBV19,TRBD1
ASRPNVRGNEQF,TRBJ2-1,TRBV7-2,TRBD2
ASSSPGAYEQY,TRBJ2-7,TRBV28,NA
ARETGGRHEAF,TRBJ1-1,TRBV2,TRBD1
ASSRDRGGNEQF,TRBJ2-1,TRBV7-7,TRBD1
ASSPGTSSSYNEQF,TRBJ2-1,TRBV19,NA
ASSPPGVYNSPLH,TRBJ1-6,TRBV14,NA
ASSLTGNNGELF,TRBJ2-2,TRBV7-7,TRBD1
ASSHRGGVSYNEQF,TRBJ2-1,TRBV4-1,TRBD2
ASSKQQIGNTEAF,TRBJ1-1,TRBV9,NA
ASSQDIGTGIQETQY,TRBJ2-5,TRBV4-2,TRBD1
ASSSEGGTFDTQY,TRBJ2-3,TRBV7-3,NA
SVEGGQGVFYEQY,TRBJ2-7,TRBV29-1,TRBD1
ASSSTPSSGNTIY,TRBJ1-3,TRBV6-1,NA
ATQSSYNSPLH,TRBJ1-6,TRBV6-5,NA
ASSPPGTGEETQY,TRBJ2-5,TRBV18,TRBD1
ASSFKSGSNNEQF,TRBJ2-1,TRBV5-6,TRBD2
ASREGLHYGYT,TRBJ1-2,TRBV19,NA
ASTPQGAMNTEAF,TRBJ1-1,TRBV19,NA
ASSQIHGTMGV,TRBJ2-1,TRBV14,TRBD2
ASSQDSGDQPQH,TRBJ1-5,TRBV4-1,NA
ASTLDGPGNGYT,TRBJ1-2,TRBV2,NA
ASSPQRGGYT,TRBJ1-2,TRBV5-1,NA
ASSYSNTPTNEKLF,TRBJ1-4,TRBV6-6,NA
ASSSRTGANYGYT,TRBJ1-2,TRBV6-1,TRBD1
ASNSGGSYEQY,TRBJ2-7,TRBV28,TRBD2
ASSEMLGGVAF,TRBJ1-1,TRBV10-2,NA
ASSQTGEQY,TRBJ2-7,TRBV6-6,NA
ASSLAGGGTDTQY,TRBJ2-3,TRBV28,TRBD2
ASARARTEAF,TRBJ1-1,TRBV11-2,NA
ASTTHRRSSYEQY,TRBJ2-7,TRBV5-6,NA
ASSSEVFQPQH,TRBJ1-5,TRBV28,NA
ASSFDRNTGELF,TRBJ2-2,TRBV5-1,NA
ASGRPPSNEQF,TRBJ2-1,TRBV6-5,NA
ASSPRRGFDEAF,TRBJ1-1,TRBV5-1,NA
SASYGYEQY,TRBJ2-7,TRBV20-1,NA
ASSHREVNTEAF,TRBJ1-1,TRBV5-1,NA
ASSTNPDMGYGYT,TRBJ1-2,TRBV6-5,NA
ASSSPGTALNTEAF,TRBJ1-1,TRBV28,TRBD1
ASSQVERGLF,TRBJ1-4,TRBV7-9,NA
AIRETGGYGYT,TRBJ1-2,TRBV10-3,TRBD1
ASRYGLAGEQY,TRBJ2-7,TRBV5-1,TRBD2
ASSSSTYSTDTQY,TRBJ2-3,TRBV19,NA
ASSLVPDYEQY,TRBJ2-7,TRBV5-1,NA
ASSPSPGGGSYEQY,TRBJ2-7,TRBV4-1,NA
ASSPGTGYGNTIY,TRBJ1-3,TRBV7-9,TRBD1
AISDQGGPSYEQY,TRBJ2-7,TRBV10-3,NA
ASSYTTYNEQF,TRBJ2-1,TRBV6-5,NA
ASSDIDVRLGETQY,TRBJ2-5,TRBV10-1,NA
ASGLLAGSYEQY,TRBJ2-7,TRBV11-2,TRBD2
ASSRNGGFNYGYT,TRBJ1-2,TRBV7-2,NA
SVEVEREAF,TRBJ1-1,TRBV29-1,NA